Here is one T cell receptor beta chain with its context. This record comes from a study of T cell changes during pregnancy in multiple sclerosis. The CDR3 length is 16 residues. With 5 bases removed from V and 0 bases from J, the gap between germline ends came to 11 bases. Germline assignment: CDR1 MDHEN and CDR2 SYDVKM. Profiled with immunoSEQ multiplex PCR; TCRdb holds only in-frame clones, not every one. This table has more than 25,000 clones, around 90% appearing once. This receptor was taken from a female donor with multiple sclerosis, enrolled in a pregnancy study. The chain recombines TRBV28 with TRBJ2-6; tentative D call: TRBD2 (6 bases). Sample: CD8+ T cells from peripheral blood mononuclear cells, taken in the first trimester of pregnancy. CDR3 sequence (DNA): TGTGCCAGCAGTCAAGGCGGGGTCTCTGGGGCCAACGTCCTGACTTTC. Protein: CASSQGGVSGANVLTF.